The 32 T cell receptor beta chains below come from one sample, sequenced in a study of T cell repertoires in cytomegalovirus infection. The antigens for these receptors are not known. TCRdb re-analysed the reads in MiXCR, keeping a single row per CDR3 protein. The sample holds roughly 78,000 distinct CDR3 sequences, roughly 39% seen once. Sequencing was performed on CD8+ T cells from cultured PBMCs, taken from culture after CMV antigen stimulation. Source of these receptors: a human donor in good health (CMV status not recorded). Some clones in this sample may be carry-over from other donors' samples.

The sample holds many counts of this clonotype. CDR3 region: CASSLFGTNEKLFF. In DNA form, the CDR3 reads TGTGCCAGCAGCTTATTCGGTACTAATGAAAAACTGTTTTTT. The chain carries TRBV7-8 and TRBJ1-4; D unclear. Trimming took off 2 bases at V and 2 bases at J, with 6 bases between the two ends. This CDR3 comprises 14 residues. Germline V gene lookup returns CDR1 SGHVS and CDR2 FQNEAQ.

V gene TRBV7-3 combines with J gene TRBJ2-6; 7 nucleotides line up with TRBD2. The trim removed 5 bases at V and 0 bases at J, leaving 13 bases unmatched. In germline, CDR1 is SGHTA, CDR2 FQGTGA. The CDR3 is 19 amino acids. The CDR3: CASSPHSGVRPSGANVLTF. CDR3 DNA: TGTGCCAGCAGCCCTCACAGCGGGGTACGTCCCTCTGGGGCCAACGTCCTGACTTTC.

The rearrangement joins TRBV6-5 to TRBJ1-4; possibly TRBD1 for D (5 bases). The CDR3 is 15 amino acids. Germline V CDR1 and CDR2: MNHEY, SVGAGI. With 5 bases removed from V and 7 bases from J, the gap between germline ends came to 17 bases. CDR3 in DNA: TGTGCCAGCAGTGAGGAGACAGCGGACGCTGAAAAACTGTTTTTT. Protein product: CASSEETADAEKLFF.

This clonotype has at least ten counts. This rearrangement joins TRBV7-2 to TRBJ2-2; 10 bases map to TRBD2. Per the germline V gene, CDR1 is SGHTA and CDR2 is FQGNSA. V trimming: 6 bases; J trimming: 3 bases; junction bases outside the gene matches: 10. CDR3 length: 17 residues. The CDR3 DNA is TGTGCCAGCAGGCGATGGGAAGCGGGGGGGTACACCGGGGAGCTGTTTTTT. Amino acids: CASRRWEAGGYTGELFF.

V gene TRBV20-1 combines with J gene TRBJ2-1; TRBD2 matches at 14 bases. Germline V CDR1 and CDR2: DFQATT, SNEGSKA (reference sequence). Trimming cost V 5 bases and J 9 bases; bases outside gene matches: 15. The CDR3 is made up of 17 amino acids. CDR3: CSAPVERLAGGPGEQFF. As DNA, the CDR3 is TGCAGTGCTCCTGTCGAGAGACTAGCGGGGGGGCCGGGTGAGCAGTTCTTC.

The CDR3 sequence: CASSLTPNTEAFF. The DNA of the CDR3 is TGCGCCAGCAGCTTGACACCGAACACTGAAGCTTTCTTT. The chain combines TRBV4-1 with TRBJ1-1; D gene uncertain. CDR3 length: 13 amino acids. Trimming removed 5 bases from V and 1 base from J, with 8 bases in between. Germline CDR1 is MGHRA and CDR2 is YSYEKL.

This clonotype was counted a few times. V and J are TRBV11-2 and TRBJ2-2; 9 bases align to TRBD2. The CDR3 sequence is 21 residues long. The junction had 18 bases not matched to a gene; V was cut back by 0 bases and J by 4 bases. The germline CDR1 and CDR2 sequences are SGHAT and FQNNGV. The CDR3 nucleotides are TGTGCCAGCAGCTTAGAATGGACCTTTGCGGGGGGGCTGTTGGGCACCGGGGAGCTGTTTTTT. This sequence encodes CASSLEWTFAGGLLGTGELFF.

CDR3 nucleotides: TGTGCCAGCAGCCGGGACAGGCAGGGAACAGATACGCAGTATTTT. Translated, it gives CASSRDRQGTDTQYF. J is TRBJ2-3 and V is TRBV12-3 or TRBV12-4; 8 bases are a match to TRBD1. The CDR3 length is 15 residues. J lost 3 bases, V lost 6 bases, and 8 bases had no gene match.

This clonotype was found a few times. The rearrangement links TRBV7-2 to TRBJ1-3; no firm D call. The CDR3 runs 14 residues. Germline-derived CDR1 and CDR2 are SGHTA and FQGNSA. The V gene lost 3 bases and the J gene lost 2 bases, with 8 bases spanning the gap. The CDR3: CASSLRETGNTIYF. The CDR3 bases are TGTGCCAGCAGCTTGCGGGAGACTGGAAACACCATATATTTT.

This clonotype was seen a handful of times. The chain employs TRBV7-2 and TRBJ1-5, with no clear D. The CDR3 contains 15 residues. CDR1 is SGHTA and CDR2 is FQGNSA in the germline V gene. Between the trimmed V and J ends, which lost 4 bases and 2 bases, there was a span of 12 bases. CDR3 coding DNA: TGTGCCAGCAGCTGGTTCGGTCGGGGCAATCAGCCCCAGCATTTT. Residues: CASSWFGRGNQPQHF.

The chain uses TRBV11-2 and TRBJ2-7; the match to TRBD1 covers 7 bases. The CDR3 covers 14 residues. Germline V CDR1 and CDR2: SGHAT, FQNNGV. Trimming cost V 3 bases and J 4 bases; bases outside gene matches: 6. CDR3 sequence (DNA): TGTGCCAGCAGCTTCACGGGACAGCCTTACGAGCAGTACTTC. This sequence encodes CASSFTGQPYEQYF.

This rearrangement joins TRBV7-2 to TRBJ1-4, with 8 bases aligning to TRBD1. V lost 5 bases to trimming and J lost 0 bases; unmatched junction nucleotides: 14. Germline V gives CDR1 SGHTA, CDR2 FQGNSA. The length of the CDR3 is 19 residues. The chain's CDR3 is CASSLYFAGQVATNEKLFF. CDR3 nucleotides: TGTGCCAGCAGCCTCTATTTCGCGGGACAGGTTGCAACTAATGAAAAACTGTTTTTT. The full variable domain, completed using reference TRBV7-2 and TRBJ1-4, is GAGVSQSPSNKVTEKGKDVELRCDPISGHTALYWYRQSLGQGLEFLIYFQGNSAPDKSGLPSDRFSAERTGGSVSTLTIQRTQQEDSAVYLCASSLYFAGQVATNEKLFFGSGTQLSVL.

The table lists this clonotype with many counts. The J gene is TRBJ2-7, the V gene TRBV9; TRBD1 might be the D (6 bases). The length of the CDR3 is 14 residues. Trimming removed 3 bases at V and 3 bases at J, with 13 bases between. Per the germline V gene, CDR1 is SGDLS and CDR2 is YYNGEE. The CDR3 sequence is CASSAQGIGYEQYF. The CDR3 coding sequence is TGTGCCAGCAGCGCGCAGGGGATCGGCTACGAGCAGTACTTC.

The chain is built from TRBV11-2 and TRBJ2-1; D might be TRBD1 (6 bases). CDR1 SGHAT and CDR2 FQNNGV come from the germline V gene. The length of the CDR3 is 16 residues. Trimming took 5 bases from V and 7 from J, leaving 21 bases between them. The CDR3 is CASSHGARGTKNEQFF. CDR3 sequence (DNA): TGTGCCAGCAGCCATGGTGCCAGGGGAACAAAAAATGAGCAGTTCTTC.

This clonotype was counted between two and nine times. The chain joins TRBV12-3 or TRBV12-4 to TRBJ2-1; D uncertain. The CDR3 extends over 15 amino acids. Trimming took 5 bases from V and 8 from J, leaving 19 bases between them. CDR3 residues: CASSVGFESGDEQFF. The CDR3 DNA reads TGTGCCAGCAGTGTTGGATTTGAGTCTGGGGATGAGCAGTTCTTC.

This clonotype has a handful of counts. V usage is TRBV7-2 and J usage is TRBJ1-2, with no clear D. The CDR3 extends over 11 amino acids. V dropped 3 bases and J dropped 6 bases, with 5 bases sitting between them. CDR1 and CDR2 from the germline V gene are SGHTA and FQGNSA. DNA for the CDR3: TGTGCCAGCAGCTTCCGCGATGGCTACACCTTC. Its protein product is CASSFRDGYTF.

This clonotype showed up just once. The chain combines TRBV27 with TRBJ1-3, with 7 positions matching TRBD1. Germline CDR1 reads MNHEY; CDR2 reads SMNVEV (reference sequence). Unmatched junction bases numbered 6, after V lost 3 bases and J lost 4 bases. The CDR3 loop spans 15 amino acids. CDR3 coding DNA: TGTGCCAGCAGTTTGTACAGGGGTGCAGGAAACACCATATATTTT. It encodes CASSLYRGAGNTIYF.

The chain combines TRBV28 with TRBJ2-7, with 7 positions matching TRBD1. The CDR3 runs to 14 residues. Trimming removed 3 bases from V and 1 base from J; junction bases left unmatched: 3. Per germline, CDR1 MDHEN and CDR2 SYDVKM. CDR3 sequence reads: CASSFLQGSYEQYF. The CDR3 nucleotides are TGTGCCAGCAGTTTCTTACAGGGGTCCTACGAGCAGTACTTC.

This clonotype occurred a few times. The chain links TRBV5-6 to TRBJ2-2, with 12 bases lining up with TRBD1. This CDR3 has 20 amino acids. CDR1 SGHDT and CDR2 YYEEEE come from the germline V gene. J gave up 3 bases and V 2 bases, and 14 bases lay outside the gene matches. CDR3 nucleotides: TGTGCCAGCAGCTTCTCCGGGACAGGGGGCTTTTACCCGGACACCGGGGAGCTGTTTTTT. This gives the protein CASSFSGTGGFYPDTGELFF.

This clonotype was counted a few times. This chain links TRBV7-6 with TRBJ2-5, with 9 bases aligning to TRBD1. CDR1 SGHVS and CDR2 FNYEAQ come from the germline V gene. The CDR3 covers 14 residues. J gave up 3 bases and V 6 bases, and 5 bases lay outside the gene matches. CDR3 region: CASSRDRVEETQYF. In DNA, the CDR3 is TGTGCCAGCAGTCGGGACAGGGTGGAAGAGACCCAGTACTTC.

The chain joins TRBV27 to TRBJ2-2; 11 positions match TRBD2. Germline CDR1 and CDR2: MNHEY and SMNVEV (reference sequence). V was clipped by 6 bases and J by 7 bases; unmatched bases: 10. This CDR3 is 16 amino acids long. The CDR3 DNA follows: TGTGCCAGCAGGGTTAGCGGGGGGGCCTCAGACGGGGAGCTGTTTTTT. This sequence encodes CASRVSGGASDGELFF.

This clonotype has a handful of counts. The J gene is TRBJ1-1, the V gene TRBV9; D unclear. The CDR3 consists of 12 residues. The germline CDR1 and CDR2 sequences are SGDLS and YYNGEE. Trimming took 7 bases from V and 4 from J, leaving 11 bases between them. As DNA, the CDR3 is TGTGCCAGCGGGGAGTTCGGCACTGAAGCTTTCTTT. This encodes CASGEFGTEAFF.

This clonotype was seen repeatedly, ten times or more. This chain joins TRBV7-2 and TRBJ1-5; TRBD1 might be the D (5 bases). Trimming removed 0 bases from V and 2 bases from J, with 14 bases in between. CDR1 is SGHTA and CDR2 is FQGNSA in the germline V gene. CDR3 size: 17 residues. The CDR3 DNA reads TGTGCCAGCAGCTTAGCGGGGGGGTGGGGTGGCAATCAGCCCCAGCATTTT. It encodes CASSLAGGWGGNQPQHF.

The rearrangement joins TRBV20-1 to TRBJ2-7; 10 nucleotides align to TRBD2. V lost 6 bases, J lost 2 bases, and 19 bases stayed unmatched. The germline V gene encodes CDR1 DFQATT and CDR2 SNEGSKA (reference sequence). CDR3 length: 18 amino acids. CDR3 region: CSAIGRDLAGAYPYEQYF. DNA for the CDR3: TGCAGTGCCATTGGAAGAGACCTAGCGGGGGCTTACCCCTACGAGCAGTACTTC.

This rearrangement joins TRBV5-1 to TRBJ2-5; no firm D call. Trimming removed 4 bases at V and 3 bases at J, with 10 bases between. The CDR3 spans 13 residues. The germline CDR1 and CDR2 sequences are SGHRS and YFSETQ. CDR3 nucleotides: TGCGCCAGCAGCCAGCCAGCCAAAGAGACCCAGTACTTC. Encoded protein: CASSQPAKETQYF.

The CDR3 sequence is CASSRQPNSGNTIYF. In DNA, the CDR3 is TGCGCCAGCAGCCGACAGCCAAACTCTGGAAACACCATATATTTT. V and J are TRBV4-1 and TRBJ1-3; a weak D match, TRBD1 (5 bases). CDR3 length: 15 residues. Deletions cut 4 bases from V and 0 bases from J, with 10 bases between. The germline gives CDR1 MGHRA, CDR2 YSYEKL.

The chain joins TRBV7-8 to TRBJ1-2; TRBD1 is a possible D gene (6 bases). With 5 bases removed from V and 3 bases from J, the gap between germline ends came to 19 bases. CDR1 and CDR2 (germline): SGHVS, FQNEAQ. The CDR3 has 16 amino acids. In DNA, the CDR3 is TGTGCCAGCAGCCCGGTCGGGGGAGGGGGGCACTATGGCTACACCTTC. Translation gives CASSPVGGGGHYGYTF.

The rearrangement uses TRBV7-9 and TRBJ2-3; 9 positions match TRBD2. V lost 5 bases and J lost 0; bases outside the gene matches: 18. From germline, CDR1 is SEHNR and CDR2 FQNEAQ (reference sequence). The CDR3 is 20 residues long. CDR3 in DNA: TGTGCCAGCAGCCCACAGGACCCTCTAGCGGGGTATACTAGCACAGATACGCAGTATTTT. Its protein product is CASSPQDPLAGYTSTDTQYF.

This clonotype showed up many times. This chain connects TRBV7-8 to TRBJ1-1; 8 bases are a match to TRBD1. With V trimmed by 3 bases and J by 0 bases, 6 bases remained unmatched. CDR1 and CDR2 (germline): SGHVS, FQNEAQ. CDR3 size: 16 residues. DNA for the CDR3: TGTGCCAGCAGCTTTGGGACAGGTCTCATGAACACTGAAGCTTTCTTT. This sequence encodes CASSFGTGLMNTEAFF.

This clonotype was recorded many times. This chain connects TRBV11-2 to TRBJ2-1; no definite D call. V lost 0 bases and J 2 bases, leaving 11 bases between the germline ends. Germline CDR1 SGHAT, CDR2 FQNNGV. The CDR3 contains 16 residues. CDR3 bases: TGTGCCAGCAGCTTAGACCCCGTCTCCGCCTACAATGAGCAGTTCTTC. It codes for CASSLDPVSAYNEQFF.

The genes are TRBV5-6 and TRBJ1-4; 9 bases are a match to TRBD1. The J segment lost 8 bases and the V segment lost 4 bases, leaving 3 bases of the junction unmatched. This CDR3 comprises 13 residues. Germline V gives CDR1 SGHDT, CDR2 YYEEEE. The CDR3 bases are TGTGCCAGCAGCGGAGGGACAGGGGAAAAACTGTTTTTT. Protein: CASSGGTGEKLFF.

Turning to this clonotype: One end of the junction varies from germline; a read error may be responsible. As DNA, the CDR3 is TGTGCCAGCAGTTTACGGGCAGGCGCAGATATGCAGTATTTT. It specifies CASSLRAGADMQYF. The rearrangement uses TRBV12-3 or TRBV12-4 and TRBJ2-3, with D uncertain. The CDR3 is 14 amino acids.